This T cell receptor beta chain stems from a study of long-term antiretroviral therapy in people with HIV. General study points: For ART adherence, viral resistance and therapy changes, no data were available. Older ART regimens may have been in use when blood was drawn between about 2003 and 2017.

Between the trimmed V and J ends, which lost 4 bases and 0 bases, there was a span of 11 bases. The CDR3 loop spans 14 amino acids. Germline-derived CDR1 and CDR2 are SGHNT and YYREEE (reference sequence). The assay used was immunoSEQ (version v3.0), run at survey level. Using immunoSEQ multiplex PCR, the repertoire was profiled, and TCRdb retains in-frame clones only, with some absent. The repertoire has some 20,000 clones, over 75% of them found once; the top ten carry about 8%. A note on this clone: What it binds is unknown.

Sequences were derived from unsorted PBMCs, sampled at the start of antiretroviral therapy, before treatment. The receptor comes from a woman aged 40 to 50 with HIV. This chain connects TRBV5-4 to TRBJ2-7; TRBD1 might be the D (5 bases). CDR3 nucleotides: TGTGCCAGCAGCGCAAGGACAACCTCCTACGAGCAGTACTTC. Amino acids: CASSARTTSYEQYF.